Given below is one TCR beta chain in context. Germline V gene data show CDR1 as MDHEN and CDR2 as SYDVKM. Losses at the gene ends were 7 bases for V and 3 bases for J; bases not matched to a gene: 9. The CDR3 loop spans 14 amino acids. Template material for amplifying TCR beta CDR3 regions consisted of RNA transcripts. Researchers ran a first-round RT-PCR on the TCR CDR3 using the HTBI primer set. TCRdb itself ran the multiplex PCR reads through MiXCR, one entry per CDR3 protein. The table records under 350,000 distinct CDR3 sequences, roughly 13% of them present only once. This sample was included in a study of T cells in Graves' hyperthyroidism and ophthalmopathy.

This clonotype was obtained from a woman aged 35 to 49 with Graves' ophthalmopathy. The gene calls are TRBV28 and TRBJ2-7; 7 bases map to TRBD2. Sequencing input: blood. The CDR3 coding sequence is TGTGCCAGCACCTCCCTCTCTAGCGGCTACGAGCAGTACTTC. It yields the protein CASTSLSSGYEQYF.